The clone carrying this TCR beta chain was seen a single time. Germline assignment: CDR1 SGHAT and CDR2 FQDESV (reference sequence). V was cut by 2 bases and J by 0 bases, with 14 bases left in between. The CDR3 covers 17 residues. The entry originates in a study of OX40 agonist ivuxolimab in advanced cancers. Assay: immunoSEQ multiplex PCR; the TCRdb copy retains only in-frame clones and omits some. The table has approximately 90,000 clones, nearly 90% seen once. The starting material was CD4+ or CD8+ T cells sorted from blood, obtained in a trial of the OX40 agonist ivuxolimab. V and J are TRBV11-1 and TRBJ1-3; TRBD1 is a possible D gene (5 bases). This receptor was identified in an adult with an advanced solid tumor such as melanoma, head and neck, liver or kidney cancer. The CDR3, as DNA: TGTGCCAGCAGCTTATTTGGCGGGGCGAGCTCTGGAAACACCATATATTTT. As protein: CASSLFGGASSGNTIYF.